This TCR beta chain was recovered during a study of response to subunit inactivated influenza vaccine. The study's findings and limits: That few new T cells are recruited by each seasonal influenza vaccination was the authors' suggestion.

V lost 4 bases, J lost 6 bases, and 16 bases lay in between. Germline CDR1 and CDR2: SEHNR and FQNEAQ (reference sequence). This CDR3 contains 15 residues. This clonotype was detected many times. Its antigen remains unidentified. Via MiXCR, TCRdb re-called the RT-PCR reads, giving one row per CDR3 protein. Of about 520,000 distinct CDR3 sequences listed, 6.5% to 8% are singletons. The chain combines TRBV7-9 with TRBJ2-1; D may correspond to TRBD1 or TRBD2 (6 bases each). The material was PBMCs from blood, obtained less than 30 months after vaccination. The TCR sequence derives from a man aged 45 to 75 who received an inactivated influenza vaccine. DNA for the CDR3: TGTGCCAGCAGCTCCTCGGGGGCGCGACTCAATGAGCAGTTCTTC. It is translated as CASSSSGARLNEQFF.